This TCR beta chain was recovered during a study of CD8 T cells in ankylosing spondylitis. General study results and limits: The disease-linked clones had a CD8+ phenotype and low blood frequencies. Within matched ankylosing spondylitis synovial fluid, disease-linked clones were reportedly significantly enriched. Earlier authors reported some of these motif variants in reactive arthritis synovial fluid and blood. Blood of patients with ankylosing spondylitis appeared to be characterized by a TCR beta motif of about 8 highly homologous variants.

Details on this clonotype: Its antigen is still unknown.

Molecular-barcoded quantitative 5'-RACE produced these TCR beta libraries. TCRdb analysed the 5' RACE reads with MiXCR anew, one entry per CDR3 protein. The table has approximately 440,000 distinct CDR3 sequences, 15% to 20% seen once. Sequencing input: blood, either unsorted or a sorted T cell fraction (not recorded which). The receptor's source is a male donor with ankylosing spondylitis.

The CDR3 reads CATAPSNYEQYF. DNA of the CDR3: TGTGCCACTGCCCCTTCCAACTACGAGCAGTACTTC. The chain uses TRBV10-3 and TRBJ2-7; D uncertain. The CDR3 runs to 12 residues. Germline V gene data show CDR1 as ENHRY and CDR2 as SYGVKD. V lost 10 bases and J lost 3, with 13 bases in between.